Listed below are T cell receptor beta chains from one sample, sequenced in a study of blood T cell repertoires in COVID-19. TCRdb's table, derived via immunoSEQ multiplex PCR, lists solely in-frame clones and lacks some. The data show about 200,000 clones, with 90% seen just once and approximately 0.5% held by the top ten. The specimen sequenced was peripheral blood. The receptors were sampled from a man aged 50 to 60 with acute or convalescent COVID-19. Each CDR3 is given with its conserved first and last residue. The D gene is left open where the match is weak. Only some rows state a clone size, as once, few, many or a class for expanded clones.

clone_size j_call d_call cdr3_length v_call cdr3_aa cdr3_nt
once TRBJ2-2 . 13 TRBV27 CASSRGNTGELFF TGTGCCAGCAGTCGGGGAAACACCGGGGAGCTGTTTTTT
. TRBJ2-2 TRBD1 18 TRBV7-6 CASSLATGGPQNTGELFF TGTGCCAGCAGCTTGGCTACAGGGGGCCCCCAGAACACCGGGGAGCTGTTTTTT
. TRBJ1-1 . 15 TRBV9 CASSVVSVGVAEAFF TGTGCCAGCAGCGTAGTTTCGGTAGGGGTGGCTGAAGCTTTCTTT
. TRBJ2-5 . 16 TRBV7-2 CASSSSAGSSGETQYF TGTGCCAGCAGCTCCAGCGCAGGTTCCAGCGGGGAGACCCAGTACTTC
. TRBJ2-2 TRBD2 16 TRBV5-1 CASSRGTSVSTGELFF TGCGCCAGCAGCCGCGGGACTAGCGTGTCGACCGGGGAGCTGTTTTTT
. TRBJ2-1 TRBD2 15 TRBV27 CASSPRLAGGFEQFF TGTGCCAGCAGTCCTCGACTAGCGGGGGGGTTTGAGCAGTTCTTC
. TRBJ1-2 . 13 TRBV5-1 CASSLDRGAGYTF TGCGCCAGCAGCTTGGACCGGGGTGCTGGCTACACCTTC
once TRBJ1-4 . 12 TRBV12-3/TRBV12-4 CASSFHGEKLFF TGTGCCAGCAGCTTTCACGGGGAAAAACTGTTTTTT
. TRBJ2-3 . 16 TRBV11-2 CASSFSLAVSTDTQYF TGTGCCAGCAGCTTTAGTTTAGCAGTTAGCACAGATACGCAGTATTTT
. TRBJ1-6 . 17 TRBV5-1 CASSLGGPGSPSSPLHF TGCGCCAGCAGCTTGGGCGGGCCAGGCTCACCTAGTTCACCCCTCCACTTT
. TRBJ1-5 . 14 TRBV7-8 CASSLEPYNQPQHF TGTGCCAGCAGCTTAGAGCCATACAATCAGCCCCAGCATTTT
. TRBJ1-1 . 17 TRBV29-1 CSVEPRAGVRGNTEAFF TGCAGCGTTGAGCCTAGGGCAGGGGTAAGGGGGAACACTGAAGCTTTCTTT
once TRBJ1-2 TRBD1 17 TRBV5-1 CASSSTTGTGINYGYTF TGCGCCAGCAGCAGCACTACCGGGACAGGGATTAACTATGGCTACACCTTC
. TRBJ1-2 . 13 TRBV19 CATRIGGPYGYTF TGTGCTACCAGAATCGGCGGTCCCTATGGCTACACCTTC
. TRBJ2-1 TRBD1 14 TRBV4-1 CASSQSGTAREQFF TGCGCCAGCAGCCAGTCCGGGACAGCCCGGGAGCAGTTCTTC
. TRBJ1-4 TRBD1 15 TRBV28 CASSLTTGGDEKLFF TGTGCCAGCAGTTTAACAACAGGGGGCGATGAAAAACTGTTTTTT
. TRBJ1-5 . 13 TRBV7-3 CASSGGDNQPQHF TGTGCCAGCAGCGGAGGAGATAATCAGCCCCAGCATTTT
. TRBJ1-2 TRBD1 15 TRBV3-1/TRBV3-2 CASSQAPGGSYGYTF TGTGCCAGCAGCCAAGCTCCAGGGGGCTCCTATGGCTACACCTTC
. TRBJ2-1 TRBD1 16 TRBV7-2 CASSSKGQTVGNEQFF TGTGCCAGCAGCTCCAAGGGACAGACGGTAGGGAATGAGCAGTTCTTC
. TRBJ1-5 TRBD1 15 TRBV30 CAWSVRDRTYQPQHF TGTGCCTGGAGTGTACGGGACAGGACATATCAGCCCCAGCATTTT
. TRBJ1-4 TRBD1 18 TRBV4-1 CASSQDRGQGFTNEKLFF TGCGCCAGCAGCCAAGATCGAGGACAGGGTTTTACTAATGAAAAACTGTTTTTT
. TRBJ1-4 . 14 TRBV5-4 CASSLSGQNEKLFF TGTGCCAGCAGCTTGTCTGGGCAGAATGAAAAACTGTTTTTT
. TRBJ1-1 . 12 TRBV10-3 CAIRERDTEAFF TGTGCCATCAGAGAACGGGACACTGAAGCTTTCTTT
few TRBJ1-2 . 14 TRBV7-9 CASSLAQAPYGYTF TGTGCCAGCAGCTTAGCGCAGGCGCCATATGGCTACACCTTC
. TRBJ1-5 . 16 TRBV10-3 CAISEGAGRGNQPQHF TGTGCCATCAGTGAGGGGGCAGGGAGGGGCAATCAGCCCCAGCATTTT
. TRBJ1-2 . 13 TRBV28 CASSPPGVEGYTF TGTGCCAGCAGCCCCCCGGGGGTAGAAGGCTACACCTTC
once TRBJ1-1 . 13 TRBV6-5 CASSWTRNTEAFF TGTGCCAGCAGCTGGACAAGGAACACTGAAGCTTTCTTT
. TRBJ1-6 . 19 TRBV7-9 CASSLASLTGRSYNEALHF TGTGCCAGCAGCTTAGCTTCCCTGACAGGCCGTAGTTATAATGAGGCCCTCCACTTT
. TRBJ1-4 TRBD1 14 TRBV7-9 CASNRQGAGEKLFF TGTGCCAGCAACAGACAGGGGGCGGGTGAAAAACTGTTTTTT
once TRBJ2-2 . 16 TRBV24-1 CATSDLEGGDTGELFF TGTGCCACCAGTGATCTCGAGGGTGGGGACACCGGGGAGCTGTTTTTT
few TRBJ1-1 . 15 TRBV3-1/TRBV3-2 CASSQVAAAGTEAFF TGTGCCAGCAGCCAAGTGGCAGCAGCGGGGACTGAAGCTTTCTTT
once TRBJ2-7 TRBD1 13 TRBV29-1 CSVIGTAAYEQYF TGCAGCGTTATCGGGACAGCCGCCTACGAGCAGTACTTC
. TRBJ2-3 TRBD2 14 TRBV3-1/TRBV3-2 CASRRTSGPDTQYF TGTGCCAGCAGACGGACTAGCGGCCCAGATACGCAGTATTTT
. TRBJ2-4 . 15 TRBV27 CASSEATSGKRFQYF TGTGCCAGCAGCGAGGCTACTAGTGGGAAAAGATTTCAGTACTTC
. TRBJ1-6 . 16 TRBV4-1 CASSQDGGDTFRPLHF TGCGCCAGCAGCCAAGATGGGGGGGACACCTTTCGTCCCCTCCACTTT
once TRBJ2-7 . 14 TRBV5-1 CASSSDPQAAEQYF TGCGCCAGCAGCTCAGACCCACAGGCGGCCGAGCAGTACTTC
. TRBJ1-6 TRBD1 16 TRBV4-3 CASSQERRGRRSPLHF TGCGCCAGCAGCCAAGAACGCAGGGGGCGTCGATCACCCCTCCACTTT
. TRBJ2-5 . 15 TRBV5-1 CASIDRDKIQETQYF TGCGCCAGCATCGATCGGGACAAGATTCAAGAGACCCAGTACTTC
. TRBJ1-5 . 15 TRBV6-2/TRBV6-3 CASSYSEVRSQPQHF TGTGCCAGCAGTTACTCGGAGGTGCGGAGTCAGCCCCAGCATTTT
. TRBJ2-1 . 12 TRBV12-3/TRBV12-4 CASSFLAHEQFF TGTGCCAGCAGTTTCCTAGCCCATGAGCAGTTCTTC
. TRBJ1-1 . 12 TRBV7-9 CASSLIELEAFF TGTGCCAGCAGCTTAATCGAGCTTGAAGCTTTCTTT
. TRBJ1-1 . 16 TRBV6-6 CASSPRAGALSTEAFF TGTGCCAGCAGTCCCCGAGCAGGGGCGTTGAGTACTGAAGCTTTCTTT
. TRBJ2-2 . 16 TRBV28 CASSLWAGQHTGELFF TGTGCCAGCAGTTTATGGGCGGGACAGCACACCGGGGAGCTGTTTTTT
. TRBJ2-5 TRBD2 21 TRBV7-3 CASSRYPIGTSGRGVQETQYF TGTGCCAGCAGCCGCTACCCAATTGGGACTAGCGGGAGAGGGGTTCAAGAGACCCAGTACTTC
. TRBJ2-5 . 12 TRBV7-9 CASSVGSQTQYF TGTGCCAGCAGCGTAGGGAGCCAGACCCAGTACTTC
. TRBJ2-5 . 13 TRBV7-2 CASSLAGGETQYF TGTGCCAGCAGCTTAGCGGGAGGAGAGACCCAGTACTTC